Listed below are T cell receptor beta chains from one sample, sequenced in a study of PD-L1 blockade in urothelial cancer. Assay: immunoSEQ multiplex PCR; the TCRdb copy retains only in-frame clones and omits some. The sample holds tens of thousands of clones; approximately 80% are singletons and the top ten take 3% to 4.5%. The sample here was PBMCs, taken around atezolizumab (anti-PD-L1) treatment. These receptors all stem from a man aged 70-80 years with urothelial cancer. Both conserved end residues are part of each CDR3. The order of the fields is J gene, D gene, V gene, CDR3 protein, CDR3 DNA. The D gene is left open where the match is weak.

J gene: TRBJ1-6
D gene: TRBD1
V gene: TRBV5-8
CDR3 protein: CASPGQGLYNSPLHF
CDR3 DNA: TGTGCCAGCCCGGGACAGGGTCTTTATAATTCACCCCTCCACTTT

J gene: TRBJ1-2
D gene: -
V gene: TRBV18
CDR3 protein: CASSPPSVGGGYGYTF
CDR3 DNA: TGTGCCAGCTCACCACCGTCGGTCGGGGGGGGCTATGGCTACACCTTC

J gene: TRBJ1-5
D gene: TRBD1
V gene: TRBV19
CDR3 protein: CASRPGQGHQPQHF
CDR3 DNA: TGTGCCTCAAGGCCGGGACAGGGTCATCAGCCCCAGCATTTT

J gene: TRBJ1-4
D gene: -
V gene: TRBV7-9
CDR3 protein: CASSLARADEKLFF
CDR3 DNA: TGTGCCAGCAGCTTAGCCAGGGCCGACGAAAAACTGTTTTTT

J gene: TRBJ2-1
D gene: -
V gene: TRBV11-2
CDR3 protein: CASSLGTVLYNEQFF
CDR3 DNA: TGTGCCAGCAGCTTAGGGACAGTCTTATACAATGAGCAGTTCTTC

J gene: TRBJ2-1
D gene: -
V gene: TRBV13
CDR3 protein: CASSLPQALGNEQFF
CDR3 DNA: TGTGCCAGCAGCTTACCCCAGGCCCTGGGCAATGAGCAGTTCTTC

J gene: TRBJ2-4
D gene: -
V gene: TRBV7-8
CDR3 protein: CASSLASGFKNIQYF
CDR3 DNA: TGTGCCAGCAGCTTAGCTTCAGGGTTCAAAAACATTCAGTACTTC

J gene: TRBJ2-2
D gene: -
V gene: TRBV7-3
CDR3 protein: CASSLRGNTGELFF
CDR3 DNA: TGTGCCAGCAGCTTAAGGGGCAACACCGGGGAGCTGTTTTTT

J gene: TRBJ2-3
D gene: -
V gene: TRBV2
CDR3 protein: CASSEAGGRASNTQYF
CDR3 DNA: TGTGCCAGCAGTGAAGCGGGGGGACGGGCGAGTAATACGCAGTATTTT

J gene: TRBJ2-2
D gene: -
V gene: TRBV5-4
CDR3 protein: CATSPSFRTGELFF
CDR3 DNA: TGTGCCACCTCTCCCTCCTTTCGGACCGGGGAGCTGTTTTTT

J gene: TRBJ2-1
D gene: -
V gene: TRBV25-1
CDR3 protein: CASSGGPTNEQFF
CDR3 DNA: TGTGCCAGCAGTGGCGGGCCAACCAATGAGCAGTTCTTC

J gene: TRBJ1-1
D gene: -
V gene: TRBV6-5
CDR3 protein: CASSYSSGGGTEAFF
CDR3 DNA: TGTGCCAGCAGTTACTCGTCCGGAGGAGGGACTGAAGCTTTCTTT

J gene: TRBJ2-2
D gene: -
V gene: TRBV4-3
CDR3 protein: CASSQGGKRALGGGELFF
CDR3 DNA: TGCGCCAGCAGCCAAGGAGGGAAAAGGGCCCTAGGTGGCGGGGAGCTGTTTTTT